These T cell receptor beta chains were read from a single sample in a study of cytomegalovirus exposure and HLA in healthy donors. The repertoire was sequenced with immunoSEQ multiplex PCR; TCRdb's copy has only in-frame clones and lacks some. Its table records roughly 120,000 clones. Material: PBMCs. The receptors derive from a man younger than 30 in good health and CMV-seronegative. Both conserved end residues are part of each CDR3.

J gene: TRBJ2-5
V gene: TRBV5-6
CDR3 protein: CASSLFSGLAGEETQYF

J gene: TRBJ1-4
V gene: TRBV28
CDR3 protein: CASRGQGGFSLFF

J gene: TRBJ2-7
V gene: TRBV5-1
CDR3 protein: CASGNYRGREYEQYF

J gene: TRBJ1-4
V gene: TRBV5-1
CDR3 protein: CASSPTGSLGEKLFF

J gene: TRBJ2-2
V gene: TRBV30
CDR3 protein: CAWSVLDWNTGELFF

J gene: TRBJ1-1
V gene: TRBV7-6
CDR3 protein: CASSIGQGVTEAFF

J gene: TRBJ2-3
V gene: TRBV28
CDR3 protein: CASSSVSWADTQYF

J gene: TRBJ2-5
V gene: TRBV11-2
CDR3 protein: CASSLRTGLGGETQYF

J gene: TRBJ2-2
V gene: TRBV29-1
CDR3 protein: CSVGGQPFSTGELFF

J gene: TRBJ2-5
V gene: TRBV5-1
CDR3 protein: CASSRSTSLSETQYF

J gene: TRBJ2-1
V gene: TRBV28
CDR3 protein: CASSFPRLAGGPSSYNEQFF

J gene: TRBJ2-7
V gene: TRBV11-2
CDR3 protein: CASSLPGQGKYEQYF

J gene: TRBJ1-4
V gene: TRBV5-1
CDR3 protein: CASSLAVTGNEKLFF

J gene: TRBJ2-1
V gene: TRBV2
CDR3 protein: CASSEPSRGNEQFF

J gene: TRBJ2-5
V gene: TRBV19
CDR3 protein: CASSIFAGARETQYF

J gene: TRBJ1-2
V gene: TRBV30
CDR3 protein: CAWRTGRYYGYTF